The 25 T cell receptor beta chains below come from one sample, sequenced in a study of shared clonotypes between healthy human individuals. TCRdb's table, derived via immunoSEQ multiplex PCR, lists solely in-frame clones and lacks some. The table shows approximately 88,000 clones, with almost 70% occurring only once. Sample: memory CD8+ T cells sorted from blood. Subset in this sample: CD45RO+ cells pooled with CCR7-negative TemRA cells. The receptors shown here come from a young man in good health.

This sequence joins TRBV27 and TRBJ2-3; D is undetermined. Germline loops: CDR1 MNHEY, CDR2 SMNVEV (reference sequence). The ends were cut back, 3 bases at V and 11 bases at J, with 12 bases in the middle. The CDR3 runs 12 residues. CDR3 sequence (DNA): TGTGCCAGCAGTTTTTCCTGGGGTGGGCAGTATTTT. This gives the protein CASSFSWGGQYF.

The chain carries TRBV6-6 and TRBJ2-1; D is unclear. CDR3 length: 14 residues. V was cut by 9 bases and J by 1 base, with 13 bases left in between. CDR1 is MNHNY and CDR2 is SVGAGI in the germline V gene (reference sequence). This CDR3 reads CARDPGLSYNEQFF. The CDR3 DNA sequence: TGTGCCAGAGACCCGGGCTTATCCTACAATGAGCAGTTCTTC.

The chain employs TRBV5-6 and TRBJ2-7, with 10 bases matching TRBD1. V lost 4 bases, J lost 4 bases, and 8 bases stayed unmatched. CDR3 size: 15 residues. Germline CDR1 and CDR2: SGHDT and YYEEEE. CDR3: CASSRSGTGVYEQYF. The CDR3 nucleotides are TGTGCCAGCAGCAGATCCGGGACAGGGGTTTACGAGCAGTACTTC.

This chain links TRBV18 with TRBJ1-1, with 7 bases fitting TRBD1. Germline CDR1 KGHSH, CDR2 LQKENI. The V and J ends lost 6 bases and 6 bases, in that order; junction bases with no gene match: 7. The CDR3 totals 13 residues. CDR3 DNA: TGTGCCAGCTCCCATGGACAGGACTCTGAAGCTTTCTTT. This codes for CASSHGQDSEAFF.

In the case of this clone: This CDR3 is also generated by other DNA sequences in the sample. CDR3 sequence reads: CASRSLAYEQYF. The CDR3 DNA follows: TGTGCCAGCAGGAGTCTGGCCTACGAGCAGTACTTC. V and J are TRBV6-6 and TRBJ2-7; no definite D call. V shed 6 bases and J shed 2 bases, with 8 bases lying between them. This CDR3 has 12 amino acids. CDR1 is MNHNY and CDR2 is SVGAGI in the germline V gene (reference sequence).

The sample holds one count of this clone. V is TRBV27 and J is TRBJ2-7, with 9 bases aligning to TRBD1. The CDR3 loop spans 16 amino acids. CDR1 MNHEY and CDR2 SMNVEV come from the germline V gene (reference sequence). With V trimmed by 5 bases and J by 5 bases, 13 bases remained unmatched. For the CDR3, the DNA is TGTGCCAGCAGTCCCCCCGGGACAGGGCTGGTCAACGAGCAGTACTTC. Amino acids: CASSPPGTGLVNEQYF.

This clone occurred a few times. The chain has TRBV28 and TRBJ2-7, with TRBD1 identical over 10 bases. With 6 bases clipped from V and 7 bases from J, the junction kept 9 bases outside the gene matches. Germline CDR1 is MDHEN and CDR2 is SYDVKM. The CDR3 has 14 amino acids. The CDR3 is CASSPIGTGEEQYF. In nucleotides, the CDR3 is TGTGCCAGCAGCCCGATCGGGACAGGGGAAGAGCAGTACTTC.

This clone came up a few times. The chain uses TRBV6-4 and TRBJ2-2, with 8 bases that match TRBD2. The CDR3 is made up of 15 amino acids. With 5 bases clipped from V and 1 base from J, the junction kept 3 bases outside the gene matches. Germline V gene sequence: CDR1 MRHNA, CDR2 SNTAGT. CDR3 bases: TGTGCCAGCAGTCATACTAGCGGGAACACCGGGGAGCTGTTTTTT. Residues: CASSHTSGNTGELFF.

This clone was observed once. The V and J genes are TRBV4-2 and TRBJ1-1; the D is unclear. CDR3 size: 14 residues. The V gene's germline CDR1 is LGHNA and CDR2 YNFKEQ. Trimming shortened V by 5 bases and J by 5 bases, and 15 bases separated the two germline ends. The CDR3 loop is CASSLTIGQTEAFF. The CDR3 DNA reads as TGTGCCAGCAGCTTGACTATCGGCCAAACTGAAGCTTTCTTT.

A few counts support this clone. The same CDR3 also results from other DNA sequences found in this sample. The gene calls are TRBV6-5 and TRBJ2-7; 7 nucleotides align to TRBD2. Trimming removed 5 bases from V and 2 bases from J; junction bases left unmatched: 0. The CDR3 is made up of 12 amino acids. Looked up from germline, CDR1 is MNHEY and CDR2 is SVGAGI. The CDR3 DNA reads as TGTGCCAGCAGTGGGACTACCTACGAGCAGTACTTC. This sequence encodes CASSGTTYEQYF.

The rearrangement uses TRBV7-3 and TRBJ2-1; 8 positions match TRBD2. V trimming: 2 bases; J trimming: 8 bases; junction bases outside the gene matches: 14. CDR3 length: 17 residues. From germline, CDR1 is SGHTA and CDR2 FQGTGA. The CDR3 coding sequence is TGTGCCAGCAGCTTACAGGGAGCGGGAGTCCCGCCTTATGAGCAGTTCTTC. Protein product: CASSLQGAGVPPYEQFF. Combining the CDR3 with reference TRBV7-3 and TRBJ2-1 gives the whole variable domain GAGVSQTPSNKVTEKGKYVELRCDPISGHTALYWYRQSLGQGPEFLIYFQGTGAADDSGLPNDRFFAVRPEGSVSTLKIQRTERGDSAVYLCASSLQGAGVPPYEQFFGPGTRLTVL.

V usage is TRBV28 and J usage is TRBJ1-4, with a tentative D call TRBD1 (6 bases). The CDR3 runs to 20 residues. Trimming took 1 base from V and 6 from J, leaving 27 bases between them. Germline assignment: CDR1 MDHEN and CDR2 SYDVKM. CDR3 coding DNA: TGTGCCAGCAGTTTATTCCCCAGCCGGTACAGGGACTTGAGGGATGAAAAACTGTTTTTT. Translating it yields CASSLFPSRYRDLRDEKLFF.

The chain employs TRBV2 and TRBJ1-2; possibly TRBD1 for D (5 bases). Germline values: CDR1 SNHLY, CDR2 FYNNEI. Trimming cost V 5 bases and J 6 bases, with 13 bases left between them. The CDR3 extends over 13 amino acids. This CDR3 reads CASSTDRGDGYTF. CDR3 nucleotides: TGTGCCAGCAGTACCGACAGAGGTGATGGCTACACCTTC.

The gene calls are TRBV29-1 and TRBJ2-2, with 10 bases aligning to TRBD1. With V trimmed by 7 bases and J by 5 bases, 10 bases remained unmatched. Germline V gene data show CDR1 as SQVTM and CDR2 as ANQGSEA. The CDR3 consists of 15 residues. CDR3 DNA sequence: TGCAGCGCTTATAAGGGGACAGGGGAAACCGGGGAGCTGTTTTTT. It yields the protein CSAYKGTGETGELFF.

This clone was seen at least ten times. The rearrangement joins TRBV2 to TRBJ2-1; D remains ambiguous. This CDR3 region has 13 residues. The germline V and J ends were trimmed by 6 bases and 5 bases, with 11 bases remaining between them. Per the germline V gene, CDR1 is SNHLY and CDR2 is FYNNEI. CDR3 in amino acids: CASRWAPDNEQFF. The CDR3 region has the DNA TGTGCCAGCAGGTGGGCCCCGGACAATGAGCAGTTCTTC.

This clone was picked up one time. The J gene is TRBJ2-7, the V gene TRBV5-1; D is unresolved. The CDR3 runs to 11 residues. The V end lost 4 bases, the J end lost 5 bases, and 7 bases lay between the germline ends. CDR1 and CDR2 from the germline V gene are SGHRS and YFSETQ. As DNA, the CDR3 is TGCGCCAGCAGCGAGGCTAACGAGCAGTACTTC. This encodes CASSEANEQYF.

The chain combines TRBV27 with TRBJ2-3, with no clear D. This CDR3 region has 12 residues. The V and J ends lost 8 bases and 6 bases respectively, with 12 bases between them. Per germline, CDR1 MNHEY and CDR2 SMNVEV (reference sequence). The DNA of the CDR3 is TGTGCCAGCTCCCGCTTTGGTGATACGCAGTATTTT. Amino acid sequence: CASSRFGDTQYF.

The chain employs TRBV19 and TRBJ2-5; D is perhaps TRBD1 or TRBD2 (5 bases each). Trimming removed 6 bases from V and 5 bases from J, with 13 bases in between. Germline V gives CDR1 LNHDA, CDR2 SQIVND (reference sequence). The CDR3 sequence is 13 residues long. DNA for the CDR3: TGTGCCAGTAGGGGGACCGGGGTGGAGACCCAGTACTTC. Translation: CASRGTGVETQYF.

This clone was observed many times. The chain's CDR3 is CAWSEVRSNQPQHF. The CDR3 nucleotides are TGTGCCTGGAGTGAGGTGAGGAGCAATCAGCCCCAGCATTTT. The V call is TRBV30, the J call TRBJ1-5; D not certain. V was clipped by 1 base and J by 1 base, with 8 bases between them. Germline CDR1 is GTSNPN and CDR2 is SVGIG (reference sequence). This CDR3 has 14 residues.

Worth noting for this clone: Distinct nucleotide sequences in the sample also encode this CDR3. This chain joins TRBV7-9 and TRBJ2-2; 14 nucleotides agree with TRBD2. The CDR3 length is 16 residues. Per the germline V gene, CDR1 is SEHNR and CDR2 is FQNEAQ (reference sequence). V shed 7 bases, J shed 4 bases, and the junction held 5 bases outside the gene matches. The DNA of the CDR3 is TGTGCCAGCAAACCAGGACTAGCGGGAGGCACCGGGGAGCTGTTTTTT. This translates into CASKPGLAGGTGELFF. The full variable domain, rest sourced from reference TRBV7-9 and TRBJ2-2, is DTGVSQNPRHKITKRGQNVTFRCDPISEHNRLYWYRQTLGQGPEFLTYFQNEAQLEKSRLLSDRFSAERPKGSFSTLEIQRTEQGDSAMYLCASKPGLAGGTGELFFGEGSRLTVL.

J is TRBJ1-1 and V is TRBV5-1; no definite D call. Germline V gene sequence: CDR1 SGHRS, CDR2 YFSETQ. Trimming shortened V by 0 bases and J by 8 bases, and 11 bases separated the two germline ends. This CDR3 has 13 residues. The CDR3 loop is CASSLDLQGEAFF. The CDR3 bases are TGCGCCAGCAGCTTGGATCTACAAGGGGAAGCTTTCTTT.

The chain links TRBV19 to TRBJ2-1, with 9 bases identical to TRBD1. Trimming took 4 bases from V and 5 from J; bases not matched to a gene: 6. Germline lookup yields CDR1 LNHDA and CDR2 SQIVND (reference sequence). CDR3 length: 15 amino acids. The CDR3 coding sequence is TGTGCCAGTAGTAAGCGGACAGGGGATAACAATGAGCAGTTCTTC. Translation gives CASSKRTGDNNEQFF.

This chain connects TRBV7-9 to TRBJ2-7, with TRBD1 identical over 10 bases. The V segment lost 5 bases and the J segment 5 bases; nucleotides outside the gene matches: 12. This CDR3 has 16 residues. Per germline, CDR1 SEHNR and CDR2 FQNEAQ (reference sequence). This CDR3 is CASSHPRDRGLHEQYF. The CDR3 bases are TGTGCCAGCAGCCATCCCCGGGACAGGGGCCTCCACGAGCAGTACTTC.

CDR3 in DNA: TGTGCCAGCAGTGTGATGCAGGGCAATCAGCCCCAGCATTTT. Amino acid sequence: CASSVMQGNQPQHF. This chain connects TRBV28 to TRBJ1-5; D is unresolved. V was cut by 5 bases and J by 2 bases, with 10 bases left in between. The CDR3 is made up of 14 amino acids. Germline CDR1 reads MDHEN; CDR2 reads SYDVKM.

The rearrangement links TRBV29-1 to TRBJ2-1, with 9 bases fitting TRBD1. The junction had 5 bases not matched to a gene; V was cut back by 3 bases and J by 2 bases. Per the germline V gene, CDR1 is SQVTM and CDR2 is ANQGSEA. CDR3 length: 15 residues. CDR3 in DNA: TGCAGCGTTGACGGCGGGACAGGGACCTACAATGAGCAGTTCTTC. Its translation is CSVDGGTGTYNEQFF.